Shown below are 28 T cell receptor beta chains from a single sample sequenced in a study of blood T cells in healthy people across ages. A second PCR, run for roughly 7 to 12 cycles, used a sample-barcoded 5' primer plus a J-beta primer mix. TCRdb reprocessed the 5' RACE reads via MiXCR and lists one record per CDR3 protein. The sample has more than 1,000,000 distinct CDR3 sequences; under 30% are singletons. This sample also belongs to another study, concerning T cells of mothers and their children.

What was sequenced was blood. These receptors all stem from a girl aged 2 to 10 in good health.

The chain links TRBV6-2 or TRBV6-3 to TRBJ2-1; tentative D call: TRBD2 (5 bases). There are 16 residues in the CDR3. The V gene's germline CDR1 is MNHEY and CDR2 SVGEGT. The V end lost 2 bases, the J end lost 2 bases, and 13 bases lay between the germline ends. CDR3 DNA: TGTGCCAGCAGTTACGGCCCTAGCCGGCCCTACAATGAGCAGTTCTTC. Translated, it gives CASSYGPSRPYNEQFF.

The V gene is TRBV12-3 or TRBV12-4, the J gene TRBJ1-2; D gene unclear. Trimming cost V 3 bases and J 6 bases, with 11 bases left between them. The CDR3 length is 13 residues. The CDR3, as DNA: TGTGCCAGCAGTTTGTGGGAAGGCGATGGCTACACCTTC. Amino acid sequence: CASSLWEGDGYTF.

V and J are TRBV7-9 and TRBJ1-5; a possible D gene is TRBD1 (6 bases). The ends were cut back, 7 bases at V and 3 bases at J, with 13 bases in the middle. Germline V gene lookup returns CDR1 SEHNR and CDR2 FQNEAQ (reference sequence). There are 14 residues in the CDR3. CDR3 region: CASTLGGNNQPQHF. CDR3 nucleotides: TGTGCCAGCACCCTAGGGGGGAACAATCAGCCCCAGCATTTT.

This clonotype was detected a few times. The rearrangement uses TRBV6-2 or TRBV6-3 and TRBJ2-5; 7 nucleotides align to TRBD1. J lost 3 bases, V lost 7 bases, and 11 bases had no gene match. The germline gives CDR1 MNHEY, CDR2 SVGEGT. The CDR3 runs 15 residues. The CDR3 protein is CASISRDSDEETQYF. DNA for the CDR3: TGTGCCAGCATCTCACGGGACAGCGATGAAGAGACCCAGTACTTC.

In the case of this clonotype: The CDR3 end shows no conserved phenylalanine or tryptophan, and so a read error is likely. CDR3 in amino acids: CSGVKDNYAEAFL. CDR3 DNA sequence: TGCAGCGGGGTAAAGGACAACTACGCTGAAGCTTTCCTT. V and J are TRBV29-1 and TRBJ1-1; D might be TRBD1 (5 bases). The CDR3 has 13 amino acids. Per the germline V gene, CDR1 is SQVTM and CDR2 is ANQGSEA. Trimming removed 7 bases from V and 6 bases from J, with 18 bases in between.

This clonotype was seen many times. The CDR3 here is CSARLAGGETQYF. The CDR3, as DNA: TGCAGTGCCCGACTAGCGGGAGGAGAGACCCAGTACTTC. This sequence joins TRBV20-1 and TRBJ2-5; 13 nucleotides agree with TRBD2. The CDR3 length is 13 residues. V lost 6 bases and J lost 4; bases outside the gene matches: 2. CDR1 DFQATT and CDR2 SNEGSKA come from the germline V gene (reference sequence).

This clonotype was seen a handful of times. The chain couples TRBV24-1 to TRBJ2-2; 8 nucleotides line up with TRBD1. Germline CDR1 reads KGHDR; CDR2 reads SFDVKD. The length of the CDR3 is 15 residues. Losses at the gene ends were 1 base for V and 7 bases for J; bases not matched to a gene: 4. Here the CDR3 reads CATSDLGQGGGELFF. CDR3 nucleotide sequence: TGTGCCACCAGTGATTTAGGACAGGGCGGCGGGGAGCTGTTTTTT.

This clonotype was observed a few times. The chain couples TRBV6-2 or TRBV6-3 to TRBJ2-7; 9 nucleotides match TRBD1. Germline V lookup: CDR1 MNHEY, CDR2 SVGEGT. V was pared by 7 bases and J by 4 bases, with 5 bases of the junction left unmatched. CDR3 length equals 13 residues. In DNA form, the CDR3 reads TGTGCCAGCACCTCGGACAGGGGATACGAGCAGTACTTC. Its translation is CASTSDRGYEQYF.

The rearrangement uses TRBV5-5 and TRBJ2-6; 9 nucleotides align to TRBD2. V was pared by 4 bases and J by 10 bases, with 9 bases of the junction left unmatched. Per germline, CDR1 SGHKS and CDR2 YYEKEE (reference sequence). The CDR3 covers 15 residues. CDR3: CASSRSMGLANVLTF. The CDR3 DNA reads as TGTGCCAGCAGCCGCTCAATGGGACTAGCTAACGTCCTGACTTTC. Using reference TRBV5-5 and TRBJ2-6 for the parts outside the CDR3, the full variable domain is DAGVTQSPTHLIKTRGQQVTLRCSPISGHKSVSWYQQVLGQGPQFIFQYYEKEERGRGNFPDRFSARQFPNYSSELNVNALLLGDSALYLCASSRSMGLANVLTFGAGSRLTVL.

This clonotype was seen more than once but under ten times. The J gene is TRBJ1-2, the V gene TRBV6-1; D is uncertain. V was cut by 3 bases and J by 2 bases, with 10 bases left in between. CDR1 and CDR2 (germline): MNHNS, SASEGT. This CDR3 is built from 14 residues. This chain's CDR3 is CASSEMAGNYGYTF. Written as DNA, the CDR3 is TGTGCCAGCAGTGAGATGGCAGGCAACTATGGCTACACCTTC.

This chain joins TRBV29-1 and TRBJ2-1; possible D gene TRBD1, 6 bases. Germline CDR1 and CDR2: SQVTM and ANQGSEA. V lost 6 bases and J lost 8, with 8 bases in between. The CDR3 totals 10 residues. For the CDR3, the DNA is TGCAGCGTATCAGGGGATGAGCAGTTCTTC. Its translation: CSVSGDEQFF.

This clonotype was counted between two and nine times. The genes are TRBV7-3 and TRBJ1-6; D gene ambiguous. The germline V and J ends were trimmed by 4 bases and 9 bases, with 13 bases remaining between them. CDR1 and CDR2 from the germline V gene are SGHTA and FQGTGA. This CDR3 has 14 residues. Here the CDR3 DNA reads TGTGCCAGCAGCTCATCCAACGAGGGTTCACCCCTCCACTTT. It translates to CASSSSNEGSPLHF.

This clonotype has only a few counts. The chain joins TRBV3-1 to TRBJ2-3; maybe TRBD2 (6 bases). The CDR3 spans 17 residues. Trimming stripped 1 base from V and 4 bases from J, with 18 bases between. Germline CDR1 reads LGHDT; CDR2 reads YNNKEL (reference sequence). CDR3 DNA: TGTGCCAGCAGCCAAGTACCGACTAGTTGGAGGGCAGATACGCAGTATTTT. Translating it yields CASSQVPTSWRADTQYF.

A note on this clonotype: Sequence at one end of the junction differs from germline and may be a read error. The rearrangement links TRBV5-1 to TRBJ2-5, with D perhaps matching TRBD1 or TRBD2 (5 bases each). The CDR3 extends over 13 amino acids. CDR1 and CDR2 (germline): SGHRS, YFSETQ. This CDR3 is CASSQDPFGTQCF. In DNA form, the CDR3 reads TGCGCCAGCAGCCAGGACCCCTTCGGGACCCAGTGCTTC.

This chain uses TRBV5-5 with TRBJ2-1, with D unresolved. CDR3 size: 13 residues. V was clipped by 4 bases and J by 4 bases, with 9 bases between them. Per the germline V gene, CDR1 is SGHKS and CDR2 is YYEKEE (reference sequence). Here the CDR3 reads CASSDGPYNEQFF. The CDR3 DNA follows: TGTGCCAGCAGCGACGGGCCTTACAATGAGCAGTTCTTC.

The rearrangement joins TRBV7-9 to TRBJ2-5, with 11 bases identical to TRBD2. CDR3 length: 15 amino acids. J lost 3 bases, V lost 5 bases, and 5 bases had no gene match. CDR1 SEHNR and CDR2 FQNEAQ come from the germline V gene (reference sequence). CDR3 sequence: CASSAQLAGEETQYF. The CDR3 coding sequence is TGTGCCAGCAGCGCCCAACTAGCGGGGGAAGAGACCCAGTACTTC.

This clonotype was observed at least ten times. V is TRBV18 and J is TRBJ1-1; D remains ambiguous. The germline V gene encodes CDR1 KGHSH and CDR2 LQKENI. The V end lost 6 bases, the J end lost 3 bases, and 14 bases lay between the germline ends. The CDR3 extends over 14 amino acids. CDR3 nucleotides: TGTGCCAGCTCCCCTTTGGGTAGCGACACTGAAGCTTTCTTT. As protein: CASSPLGSDTEAFF.

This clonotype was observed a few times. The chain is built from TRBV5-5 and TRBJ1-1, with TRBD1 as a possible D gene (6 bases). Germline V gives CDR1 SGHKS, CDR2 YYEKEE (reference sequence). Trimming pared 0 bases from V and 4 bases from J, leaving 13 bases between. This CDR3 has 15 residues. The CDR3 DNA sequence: TGTGCCAGCAGCTTGGTCCAGGGAGGGGGCACTGAAGCTTTCTTT. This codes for CASSLVQGGGTEAFF. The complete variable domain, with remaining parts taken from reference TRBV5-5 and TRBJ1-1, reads DAGVTQSPTHLIKTRGQQVTLRCSPISGHKSVSWYQQVLGQGPQFIFQYYEKEERGRGNFPDRFSARQFPNYSSELNVNALLLGDSALYLCASSLVQGGGTEAFFGQGTRLTVV.

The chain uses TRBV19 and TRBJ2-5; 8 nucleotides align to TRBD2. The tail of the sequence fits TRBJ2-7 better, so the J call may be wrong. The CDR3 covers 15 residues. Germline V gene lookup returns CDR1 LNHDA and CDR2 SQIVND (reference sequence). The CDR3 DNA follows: TGTGCCAGTAGTACTATAGCGGGAACGACCTACGAGCAGTACTTC. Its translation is CASSTIAGTTYEQYF.

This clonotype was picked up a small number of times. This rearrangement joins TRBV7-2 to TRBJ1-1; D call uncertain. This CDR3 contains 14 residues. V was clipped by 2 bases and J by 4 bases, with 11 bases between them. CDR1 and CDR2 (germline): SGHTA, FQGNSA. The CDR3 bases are TGTGCCAGCAGCTTAAGCCTCACTGGCACTGAAGCTTTCTTT. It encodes CASSLSLTGTEAFF. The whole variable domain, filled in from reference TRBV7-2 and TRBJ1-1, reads GAGVSQSPSNKVTEKGKDVELRCDPISGHTALYWYRQSLGQGLEFLIYFQGNSAPDKSGLPSDRFSAERTGGSVSTLTIQRTQQEDSAVYLCASSLSLTGTEAFFGQGTRLTVV.

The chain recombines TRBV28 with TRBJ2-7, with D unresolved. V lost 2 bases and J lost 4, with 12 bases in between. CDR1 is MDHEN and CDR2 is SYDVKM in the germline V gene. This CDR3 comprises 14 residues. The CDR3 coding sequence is TGTGCCAGCAGTTTAGACACCGGCTTATACGAGCAGTACTTC. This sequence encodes CASSLDTGLYEQYF.

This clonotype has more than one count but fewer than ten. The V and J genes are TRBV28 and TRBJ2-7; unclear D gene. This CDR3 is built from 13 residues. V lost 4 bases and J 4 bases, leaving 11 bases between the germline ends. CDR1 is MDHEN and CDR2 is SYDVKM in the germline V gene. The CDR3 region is CASSSAKLYEQYF. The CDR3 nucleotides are TGTGCCAGCAGTTCGGCGAAGTTGTACGAGCAGTACTTC.

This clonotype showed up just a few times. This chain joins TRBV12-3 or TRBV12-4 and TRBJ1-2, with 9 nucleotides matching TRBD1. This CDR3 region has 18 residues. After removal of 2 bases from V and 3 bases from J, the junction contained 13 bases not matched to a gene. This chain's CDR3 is CASSLYLGWGQGDYGYTF. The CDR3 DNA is TGTGCCAGCAGTTTATATCTGGGGTGGGGACAGGGCGACTATGGCTACACCTTC.

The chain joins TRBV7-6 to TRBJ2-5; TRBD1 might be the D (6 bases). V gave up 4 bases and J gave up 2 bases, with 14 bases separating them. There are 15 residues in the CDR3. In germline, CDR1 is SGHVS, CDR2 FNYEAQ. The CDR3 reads CASSSGTKLQETQYF. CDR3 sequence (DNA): TGTGCCAGCAGCTCCGGGACAAAATTACAAGAGACCCAGTACTTC.

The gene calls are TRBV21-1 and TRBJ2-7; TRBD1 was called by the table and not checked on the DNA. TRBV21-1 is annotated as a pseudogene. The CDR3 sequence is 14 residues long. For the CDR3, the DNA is TGTGCCAGCCTTCCTAGACGGGACAGCTACGAGCAGTACTTC. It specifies CASLPRRDSYEQYF.

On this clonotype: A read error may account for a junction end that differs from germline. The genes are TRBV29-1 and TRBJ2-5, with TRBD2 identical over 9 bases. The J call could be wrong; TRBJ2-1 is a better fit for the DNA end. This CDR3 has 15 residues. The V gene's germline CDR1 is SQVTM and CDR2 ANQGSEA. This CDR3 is CGVEGGLAGTDEQFF. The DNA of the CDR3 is TGCGGCGTTGAAGGGGGGCTAGCGGGAACGGATGAGCAGTTCTTC.

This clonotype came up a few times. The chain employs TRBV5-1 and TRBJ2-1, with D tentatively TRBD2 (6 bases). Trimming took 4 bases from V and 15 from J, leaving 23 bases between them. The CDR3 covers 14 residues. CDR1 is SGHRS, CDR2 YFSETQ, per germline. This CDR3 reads CASSRGTDIEERFF. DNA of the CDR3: TGCGCCAGCAGCCGGGGGACGGACATCGAGGAACGGTTCTTC.

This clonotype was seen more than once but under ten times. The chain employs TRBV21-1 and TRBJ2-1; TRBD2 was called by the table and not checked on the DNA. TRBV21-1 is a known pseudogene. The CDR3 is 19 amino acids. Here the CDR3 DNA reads TGTGCCAGCAGCCAAAGGATTGAACGGACTAGCGGACCTTACAATGAGCAGTTCTTC. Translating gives CASSQRIERTSGPYNEQFF.